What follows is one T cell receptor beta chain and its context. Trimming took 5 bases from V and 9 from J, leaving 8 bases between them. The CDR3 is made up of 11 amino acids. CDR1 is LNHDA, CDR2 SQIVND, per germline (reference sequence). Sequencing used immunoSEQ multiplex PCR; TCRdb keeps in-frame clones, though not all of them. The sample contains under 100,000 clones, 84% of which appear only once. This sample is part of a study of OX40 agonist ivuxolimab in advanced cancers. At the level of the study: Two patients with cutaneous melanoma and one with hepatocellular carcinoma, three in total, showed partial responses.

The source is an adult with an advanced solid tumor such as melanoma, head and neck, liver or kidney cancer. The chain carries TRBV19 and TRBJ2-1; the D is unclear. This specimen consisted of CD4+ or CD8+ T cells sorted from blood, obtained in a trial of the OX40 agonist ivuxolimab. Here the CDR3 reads CASSPDGEQFF. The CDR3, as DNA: TGTGCCAGTAGTCCGGACGGTGAGCAGTTCTTC.